A selection of T cell receptor beta chains follows, all from one sample in a study of blood T cell repertoires in COVID-19. The repertoire was sequenced with immunoSEQ multiplex PCR; TCRdb's copy has only in-frame clones and lacks some. The sample lists 200,000 or so clones, 88% occurring once. The sample was peripheral blood. These receptors originate from a woman aged 60-70 years with acute or convalescent COVID-19. Each CDR3 is given with its conserved first and last residue. The D gene is left open where the match is weak. Only some rows state a clone size, as once, few, many or a class for expanded clones.

>TRBD2|TRBV10-3|TRBJ2-3|-
TGTGCCATCAGCCCCGGACTAGCGGGGCGCACAGATACGCAGTATTTT
CAISPGLAGRTDTQYF
>-|TRBV4-2|TRBJ2-7|few
TGTGCCAGCAGCCAAGATATGGTGGGCCTCTCCTACGAGCAGTACTTC
CASSQDMVGLSYEQYF
>-|TRBV7-9|TRBJ2-1|few
TGTGCCAGCAGCCTCCAGGGATACAATGAGCAGTTCTTC
CASSLQGYNEQFF
>-|TRBV28|TRBJ2-1|-
TGTGCCAGCAGCCAACGACAGAGGAACTACAATGAGCAGTTCTTC
CASSQRQRNYNEQFF
>TRBD2|TRBV5-1|TRBJ2-7|-
TGCGCCAGCAGCCCGGAGCCCATAGCGGGGGGAAGATACGAGCAGTACTTC
CASSPEPIAGGRYEQYF
>TRBD1|TRBV30|TRBJ2-7|-
TGTGCCTGGAGTGCAGACAGGGGTGTCCACGAGCAGTACTTC
CAWSADRGVHEQYF
>TRBD1|TRBV18|TRBJ1-5|-
TGTGCCAGCTCGCCGGGACAGGCGATCAATCAGCCCCAGCATTTT
CASSPGQAINQPQHF
>TRBD2|TRBV6-5|TRBJ2-3|-
TGTGCCAGCAGTTCTTCTTCCGGGACTAGAGGAGATACGCAGTATTTT
CASSSSSGTRGDTQYF
>-|TRBV7-3|TRBJ1-2|-
TGTGCCAGCAGCTCGTCCTCAGGGGTCAGCTACACCTTC
CASSSSSGVSYTF
>TRBD2|TRBV7-7|TRBJ2-1|-
TGTGCTAGCAGCTTACTAGCGGGGGGGTACAATGAGCAGTTCTTC
CASSLLAGGYNEQFF
>-|TRBV3-1/TRBV3-2|TRBJ2-2|-
TGTGCCAGCAGCCTACTTAGTCCCACCGGGGAGCTGTTTTTT
CASSLLSPTGELFF
>-|TRBV6-5|TRBJ1-6|-
TGTGCCAGCAGTTACTCCTGGCGCCAGCGAGCCCTCCACTTT
CASSYSWRQRALHF
>-|TRBV7-9|TRBJ1-1|-
TGTGCCAGCAGCCCTAACCCCGTGGTCACTGAAGCTTTCTTT
CASSPNPVVTEAFF
>-|TRBV21-1|TRBJ2-7|-
TGTGCCAGCAGCAAATACGCTAGCGGGGGGGTCGAGCAGTACTTC
CASSKYASGGVEQYF
>-|TRBV9|TRBJ2-7|-
TGTGCCAGCAGCGTAGTACTTTACGAGCAGTACTTC
CASSVVLYEQYF
>-|TRBV30|TRBJ1-5|-
TGTGCCTGGAGTGAGGGGCCGAACGGCAATCAGCCCCAGCATTTT
CAWSEGPNGNQPQHF
>TRBD1|TRBV11-2|TRBJ1-2|-
TGTGCCAGCAGCCTCTCTGGAGGGGGCGTCTATGGCTACACCTTC
CASSLSGGGVYGYTF
>TRBD1|TRBV5-8|TRBJ1-2|-
TGTGCCAGCAGCTGGGGACAGGGGGCGCGCGATGGCTACACCTTC
CASSWGQGARDGYTF
>-|TRBV7-3|TRBJ1-1|-
TGTGCCAGCAGCATGGACGGGGGGACTGAAGCTTTCTTT
CASSMDGGTEAFF
>TRBD1|TRBV18|TRBJ2-1|-
TGTGCCAGCTCACTCGGGACAGAACCATACAATGAGCAGTTCTTC
CASSLGTEPYNEQFF
>-|TRBV28|TRBJ1-2|-
TGTGCTAGCAGTCTAGATAGAGGCTACACCTTC
CASSLDRGYTF
>-|TRBV7-3|TRBJ1-2|once
TGTGCCAGCAGCTTCTTATCAGGGTCGGACTATGGCTACACCTTC
CASSFLSGSDYGYTF
>-|TRBV29-1|TRBJ2-1|-
TGCAGCGTGAGGTCCCCTCTAGCGCGGTCCTACAATGAGCAGTTCTTC
CSVRSPLARSYNEQFF
>TRBD1|TRBV4-2|TRBJ1-2|-
TGTGCCAGCAGCCAGGCCGGGACAGGGACGGTCTATGGCTACACCTTC
CASSQAGTGTVYGYTF
>TRBD1|TRBV30|TRBJ2-3|-
TGTGCCTGGAGTGTACTGGGACAGGGGTCAGATACGCAGTATTTT
CAWSVLGQGSDTQYF
>-|TRBV4-1|TRBJ1-2|-
TGCGCCAGCAGCCCCCACCCCCGGGGGACGGCTAACTATGGCTACACCTTC
CASSPHPRGTANYGYTF
>-|TRBV12-3/TRBV12-4|TRBJ1-1|-
TGTGCCAGCAGGCCAGCGGGGCAGAACGCTTTCTTT
CASRPAGQNAFF
>TRBD1|TRBV9|TRBJ2-1|-
TGTGCCAGCAGCATCCGGGGACAGGACTACAATGAGCAGTTCTTC
CASSIRGQDYNEQFF
>-|TRBV11-2|TRBJ2-1|-
TGTGCCAGCAGCTCAGGTTCGCGAAATGAGCAGTTCTTC
CASSSGSRNEQFF
>-|TRBV5-1|TRBJ1-6|-
TGCGCCAGCAGCTTAACATTAAATAATTCACCCCTCCACTTT
CASSLTLNNSPLHF
>TRBD1|TRBV7-2|TRBJ1-5|-
TGTGCCAGCAGCCTACGGACAGGGTCCGGCAATCAGCCCCAGCATTTT
CASSLRTGSGNQPQHF
>TRBD2|TRBV6-6|TRBJ2-7|few
TGTGCCAGCAGTTACTCGCCCGCTAGCGGGGGATACGAGCAGTACTTC
CASSYSPASGGYEQYF
>-|TRBV19|TRBJ2-4|-
TGTGCCACAGCGGTAGTCAGGGGACAAAACGGGACGAGCAAAAACATTCAGTACTTC
CATAVVRGQNGTSKNIQYF
>TRBD1|TRBV6-5|TRBJ1-3|once
TGTGCCAGCAGCGTGACAGGGGCTGGAAACACCATATATTTT
CASSVTGAGNTIYF
>-|TRBV19|TRBJ2-3|-
TGTGCCAGTAGTAGCTACACAGATACGCAGTATTTT
CASSSYTDTQYF